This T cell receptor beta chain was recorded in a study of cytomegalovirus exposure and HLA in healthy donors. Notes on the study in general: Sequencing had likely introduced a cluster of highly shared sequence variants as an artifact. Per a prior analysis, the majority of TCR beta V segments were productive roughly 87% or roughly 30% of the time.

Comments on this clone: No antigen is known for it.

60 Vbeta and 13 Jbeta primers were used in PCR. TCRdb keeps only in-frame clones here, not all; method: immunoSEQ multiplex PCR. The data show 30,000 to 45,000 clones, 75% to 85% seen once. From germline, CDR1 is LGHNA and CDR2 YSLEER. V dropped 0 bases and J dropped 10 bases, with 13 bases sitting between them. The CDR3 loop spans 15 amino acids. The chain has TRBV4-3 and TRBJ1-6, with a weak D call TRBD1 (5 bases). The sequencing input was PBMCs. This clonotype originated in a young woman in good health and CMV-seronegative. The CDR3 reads CASSQEEGWGSPLHF. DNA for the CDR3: TGCGCCAGCAGCCAAGAGGAGGGGTGGGGATCACCCCTCCACTTT.